The clone carrying this T cell receptor beta chain was seen more than once but under ten times. This record belongs to a study of blood T cell repertoires in COVID-19. Here immunoSEQ multiplex PCR was the method, and the copy in TCRdb shows in-frame clones only, minus some. The sample lists about 200,000 clones, around 75% occurring once. This receptor was taken from a middle-aged woman with COVID-19, enrolled during active disease. The sequencing sample was made of peripheral blood.

The CDR3 sequence is CASSRTSENYEQYF. The CDR3 DNA reads as TGTGCCAGCAGCCGAACGTCTGAGAACTACGAGCAGTACTTC. The rearrangement joins TRBV4-2 to TRBJ2-7, with D unresolved. Per the germline V gene, CDR1 is LGHNA and CDR2 is YNFKEQ. Trimming shortened V by 4 bases and J by 3 bases, and 13 bases separated the two germline ends. The CDR3 runs to 14 residues.